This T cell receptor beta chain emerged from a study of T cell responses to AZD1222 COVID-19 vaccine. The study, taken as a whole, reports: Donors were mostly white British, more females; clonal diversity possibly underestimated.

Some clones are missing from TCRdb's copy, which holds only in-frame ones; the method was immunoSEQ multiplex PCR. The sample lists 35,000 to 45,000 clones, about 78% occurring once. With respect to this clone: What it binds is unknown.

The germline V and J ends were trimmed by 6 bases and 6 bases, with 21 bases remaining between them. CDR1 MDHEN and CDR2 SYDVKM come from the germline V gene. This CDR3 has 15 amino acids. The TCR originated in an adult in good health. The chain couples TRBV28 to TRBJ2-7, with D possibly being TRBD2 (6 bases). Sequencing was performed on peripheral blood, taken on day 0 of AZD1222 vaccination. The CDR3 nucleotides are TGTGCCAGCAGCTCCCCTTGGACTCCGCGGGGCGAGCAGTACTTC. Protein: CASSSPWTPRGEQYF.